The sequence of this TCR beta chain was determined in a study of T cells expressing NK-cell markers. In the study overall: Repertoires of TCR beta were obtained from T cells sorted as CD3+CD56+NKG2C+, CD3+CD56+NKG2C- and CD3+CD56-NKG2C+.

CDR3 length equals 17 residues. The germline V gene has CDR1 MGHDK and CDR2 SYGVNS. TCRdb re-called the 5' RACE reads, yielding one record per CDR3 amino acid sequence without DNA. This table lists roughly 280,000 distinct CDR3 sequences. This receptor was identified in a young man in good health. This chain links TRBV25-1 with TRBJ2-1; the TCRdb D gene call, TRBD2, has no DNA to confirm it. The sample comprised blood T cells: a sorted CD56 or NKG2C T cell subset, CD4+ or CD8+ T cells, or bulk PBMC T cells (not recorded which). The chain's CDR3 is CASSEPGPSGRYNEQFF.